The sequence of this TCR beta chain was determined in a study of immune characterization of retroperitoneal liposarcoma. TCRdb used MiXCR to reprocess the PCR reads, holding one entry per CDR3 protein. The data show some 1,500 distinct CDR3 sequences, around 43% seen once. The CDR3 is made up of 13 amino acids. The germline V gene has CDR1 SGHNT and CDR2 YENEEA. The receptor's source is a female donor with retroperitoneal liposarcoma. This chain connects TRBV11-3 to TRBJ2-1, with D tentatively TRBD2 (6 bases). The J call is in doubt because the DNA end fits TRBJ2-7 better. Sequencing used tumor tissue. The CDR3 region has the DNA TGTGCCAGCAGCTCCGGGACTCCCTACGAGCAGTACTTC. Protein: CASSSGTPYEQYF.